This note documents a single T cell receptor beta chain sequence. What it recognizes is unknown. From the reads, TCRdb called clonotypes with MiXCR, one entry per CDR3 protein. The sample yields about 360,000 distinct CDR3 sequences, 18% seen once. These data come from a study of T cell repertoires in cytomegalovirus infection. Study details: Both a matching HLA type and CMV infection were indicated by public TCR beta signatures.

Trimming removed 0 bases at V and 8 bases at J, with 12 bases between. Germline CDR1 and CDR2: SGHNT and YYREEE (reference sequence). The CDR3 spans 14 residues. Findings and limits, study-wide: Carriage of CMV together with the relevant HLA was identifiable through cumulative public TCR beta family frequency. HLA-C-restricted, CMV-specific TCR beta clonotypes were dominant ex vivo.

Sequencing used PBMCs. The receptor was isolated from a human donor in good health (CMV status not recorded). Some clones in this sample may be carry-over from other donors' samples. The chain employs TRBV5-4 and TRBJ2-1; D gene unclear. The CDR3 nucleotides read TGTGCCAGCAGCTTGGATGTGGGGTTTGATGAGCAGTTCTTC. Its translation is CASSLDVGFDEQFF.